The rows below give T cell receptor beta chains drawn from one sample of a study of molecular identifiers for immune sequencing clone quantification. TCRdb itself ran the PCR reads through MiXCR, one entry per CDR3 protein. This repertoire shows about half a million distinct CDR3 sequences, roughly 23% found once; its top ten account for around 0.84%. The specimen sequenced was naive CD8+ T cells from blood, with Jurkat cell RNA spiked in. The receptor source for this set is a human donor in good health. Some libraries in this study had Jurkat cell RNA spiked in. CDR3s include the opening cysteine and the closing phenylalanine or tryptophan. The order of the fields is V gene, D gene, clone size, J gene, CDR3 DNA, CDR3 protein. The D gene is left open where the match is weak. Size is stated for part of the rows, as once, few or many counts, or as a class when the clone is expanded.

V gene: TRBV19; D gene: TRBD2; clone size: few; J gene: TRBJ2-3; CDR3 DNA: TGTGCCAGTAGTATGCCGTGGACTAGCGGGAGCACAGATACGCAGTATTTT; CDR3 protein: CASSMPWTSGSTDTQYF
V gene: TRBV27; D gene: -; clone size: -; J gene: TRBJ2-7; CDR3 DNA: TGTGCCAGCAGCGTGAGGGTACCCTCCTACGAGCAGTACTTC; CDR3 protein: CASSVRVPSYEQYF
V gene: TRBV27; D gene: TRBD2; clone size: -; J gene: TRBJ2-7; CDR3 DNA: TGTGCCAGCAGTTTAGCGGGAGCGGACTCCTACGAGCAGTACTTC; CDR3 protein: CASSLAGADSYEQYF
V gene: TRBV12-5; D gene: TRBD2; clone size: few; J gene: TRBJ2-4; CDR3 DNA: TGTGCTAGTGGTTCCTGGACTAGCGGGGAGCGGGGGAACATTCAGTACTTC; CDR3 protein: CASGSWTSGERGNIQYF
V gene: TRBV19; D gene: -; clone size: few; J gene: TRBJ2-7; CDR3 DNA: TGTGCCAGTAGTCCAGGCTGGAGTTCCTACGAGCAGTACTTC; CDR3 protein: CASSPGWSSYEQYF
V gene: TRBV7-9; D gene: -; clone size: many; J gene: TRBJ1-1; CDR3 DNA: TGTGCCAGCAGCCCCTGGACAGAGACTGAAGCTTTCTTT; CDR3 protein: CASSPWTETEAFF
V gene: TRBV12-3/TRBV12-4; D gene: -; clone size: few; J gene: TRBJ2-7; CDR3 DNA: TGTGCCAGCAGTTTTAGCCGGAGCTCCTACGAGCAGTACTTC; CDR3 protein: CASSFSRSSYEQYF
V gene: TRBV6-2/TRBV6-3; D gene: -; clone size: -; J gene: TRBJ2-7; CDR3 DNA: TGTGCCAGCAGCGAGGATCTGTCAGTCACCTACGAGCAGTACTTC; CDR3 protein: CASSEDLSVTYEQYF
V gene: TRBV6-2/TRBV6-3; D gene: -; clone size: -; J gene: TRBJ1-5; CDR3 DNA: TGTGCCAGCAGACCTGGACGCGGCAATCAGCCCCAGCATTTT; CDR3 protein: CASRPGRGNQPQHF
V gene: TRBV4-2; D gene: TRBD1; clone size: many; J gene: TRBJ2-7; CDR3 DNA: TGTGCCAGCAGCCTGCATGTAGGGGGCCCCGGAGAAGGGCAGTACTTC; CDR3 protein: CASSLHVGGPGEGQYF
V gene: TRBV2; D gene: TRBD1; clone size: many; J gene: TRBJ2-2; CDR3 DNA: TGTGCCAGCAGACCCGGGACAGGGGACACCGGGGAGCTGTTTTTT; CDR3 protein: CASRPGTGDTGELFF
V gene: TRBV30; D gene: -; clone size: -; J gene: TRBJ2-3; CDR3 DNA: TGTGCCTGGAGTGTACCCCACTACCGGGAGAGAGATACGCAGTATTTT; CDR3 protein: CAWSVPHYRERDTQYF
V gene: TRBV20-1; D gene: -; clone size: -; J gene: TRBJ2-1; CDR3 DNA: TGCAGTGCTAGCCGCCAGGGGTCGTTCTACGAGCAGTTCTTC; CDR3 protein: CSASRQGSFYEQFF
V gene: TRBV4-3; D gene: -; clone size: few; J gene: TRBJ2-6; CDR3 DNA: TGCGCCAGCAGCCAAGGTCCGGGTAGCTCTGGGGCCAACGTCCTGACTTTC; CDR3 protein: CASSQGPGSSGANVLTF
V gene: TRBV15; D gene: -; clone size: few; J gene: TRBJ2-3; CDR3 DNA: TGTGCCACCAGCAGCGTCGGGGAGGTCACAGATACGCAGTATTTT; CDR3 protein: CATSSVGEVTDTQYF
V gene: TRBV5-6; D gene: -; clone size: many; J gene: TRBJ2-7; CDR3 DNA: TGTGCCAGCAGCCCGGGCCCCTCTGAGCAGTACTTC; CDR3 protein: CASSPGPSEQYF
V gene: TRBV2; D gene: TRBD2; clone size: few; J gene: TRBJ2-3; CDR3 DNA: TGTGCCAGCACTTGGGGGGAGCGGGACACAGATACGCAGTATTTT; CDR3 protein: CASTWGERDTDTQYF
V gene: TRBV5-6; D gene: TRBD2; clone size: -; J gene: TRBJ2-5; CDR3 DNA: TGTGCCAGCACCCCCCCCTCTAGCGGGAGACTCCGGGAGACCCAGTACTTC; CDR3 protein: CASTPPSSGRLRETQYF
V gene: TRBV6-4; D gene: -; clone size: -; J gene: TRBJ1-6; CDR3 DNA: TGTGCCAGCAGTGCCCGGGACTCAGGTCTCGGTAATTCACCCCTCCACTTT; CDR3 protein: CASSARDSGLGNSPLHF
V gene: TRBV4-3; D gene: -; clone size: few; J gene: TRBJ2-2; CDR3 DNA: TGCGCCAGCAGCCAAGATTCCGGGTGGTTCGCCGGGGAGCTGTTTTTT; CDR3 protein: CASSQDSGWFAGELFF
V gene: TRBV19; D gene: TRBD2; clone size: few; J gene: TRBJ2-7; CDR3 DNA: TGTGCCAGTGGGGGGGTCTACGAGCAGTACTTC; CDR3 protein: CASGGVYEQYF
V gene: TRBV20-1; D gene: -; clone size: many; J gene: TRBJ2-7; CDR3 DNA: TGCAGTGCCCGTGGGTCTACTCCCTCCTACGAGCAGTACTTC; CDR3 protein: CSARGSTPSYEQYF
V gene: TRBV4-2; D gene: -; clone size: -; J gene: TRBJ2-2; CDR3 DNA: TGTGCCAGCAGCCAAGGAATATCCGGGGAGCTGTTTTTT; CDR3 protein: CASSQGISGELFF
V gene: TRBV7-9; D gene: -; clone size: many; J gene: TRBJ2-7; CDR3 DNA: TGTGCCAGCAGCCCACTACTCCGGGGCGGGGAGCAGTACTTC; CDR3 protein: CASSPLLRGGEQYF
V gene: TRBV14; D gene: TRBD2; clone size: few; J gene: TRBJ2-7; CDR3 DNA: TGTGCCAGCAGCCAAGGTGGCGGGAGGTACGAGCAGTACTTC; CDR3 protein: CASSQGGGRYEQYF
V gene: TRBV7-8; D gene: TRBD2; clone size: many; J gene: TRBJ2-3; CDR3 DNA: TGTGCCAGCAGCCTAGGACTAGCGGGAGGGCCAGATACGCAGTATTTT; CDR3 protein: CASSLGLAGGPDTQYF
V gene: TRBV29-1; D gene: TRBD1; clone size: many; J gene: TRBJ1-1; CDR3 DNA: TGCAGCGCTGGACAGGGGGCGTTTAGCACTGAAGCTTTCTTT; CDR3 protein: CSAGQGAFSTEAFF
V gene: TRBV11-2; D gene: TRBD2; clone size: many; J gene: TRBJ2-1; CDR3 DNA: TGTGCCAGCAGCTCGGGACTAGCGGGGGTCTACAATGAGCAGTTCTTC; CDR3 protein: CASSSGLAGVYNEQFF
V gene: TRBV12-3/TRBV12-4; D gene: -; clone size: many; J gene: TRBJ2-1; CDR3 DNA: TGTGCCAGCAGCTCGACTACCGAAAATGAGCAGTTCTTC; CDR3 protein: CASSSTTENEQFF
V gene: TRBV10-3; D gene: -; clone size: few; J gene: TRBJ1-1; CDR3 DNA: TGTGCCATCAGTGAGTTACAGGGCACTGAAGCTTTCTTT; CDR3 protein: CAISELQGTEAFF
V gene: TRBV6-5; D gene: TRBD1; clone size: few; J gene: TRBJ2-6; CDR3 DNA: TGTGCCAGCAGTGTGCGGGACAGGGGGCTTCCTGGGGCCAACGTCCTGACTTTC; CDR3 protein: CASSVRDRGLPGANVLTF
V gene: TRBV19; D gene: -; clone size: many; J gene: TRBJ1-5; CDR3 DNA: TGTGCCAGTAGTAGGACGGATTATAGCAATCAGCCCCAGCATTTT; CDR3 protein: CASSRTDYSNQPQHF
V gene: TRBV7-9; D gene: TRBD1; clone size: many; J gene: TRBJ2-3; CDR3 DNA: TGTGCCAGCGGACGGACAGGGTCCTTTGACGATACGCAGTATTTT; CDR3 protein: CASGRTGSFDDTQYF
V gene: TRBV30; D gene: -; clone size: many; J gene: TRBJ2-7; CDR3 DNA: TGTGCCTGGAGCAACGGTAACTACGAGCAGTACTTC; CDR3 protein: CAWSNGNYEQYF
V gene: TRBV11-2; D gene: -; clone size: many; J gene: TRBJ1-4; CDR3 DNA: TGTGCCAGCAGCTTAGCAGGGGCTGAGGAAAAACTGTTTTTT; CDR3 protein: CASSLAGAEEKLFF
V gene: TRBV20-1; D gene: -; clone size: -; J gene: TRBJ2-7; CDR3 DNA: TGCAGTGCTAGGTGGGGCGACGAGCAGTACTTC; CDR3 protein: CSARWGDEQYF
V gene: TRBV5-1; D gene: TRBD1; clone size: many; J gene: TRBJ2-7; CDR3 DNA: TGCGCCAGCAGCTTGGCGACAGGGGGCTCCTACGAGCAGTACTTC; CDR3 protein: CASSLATGGSYEQYF
V gene: TRBV5-8; D gene: -; clone size: -; J gene: TRBJ2-3; CDR3 DNA: TGTGCCAGCAGCTTGGGGGTGTATCCAGATACGCAGTATTTT; CDR3 protein: CASSLGVYPDTQYF
V gene: TRBV7-2; D gene: TRBD2; clone size: many; J gene: TRBJ2-1; CDR3 DNA: TGTGCCAGCAGCAAAGGACTAGCGGGAGGTTTAAACAATGAGCAGTTCTTC; CDR3 protein: CASSKGLAGGLNNEQFF
V gene: TRBV14; D gene: TRBD2; clone size: -; J gene: TRBJ2-1; CDR3 DNA: TGTGCCAGCAGCCACACCCCACTGCTAGCGGGAGAGCAGTTCTTC; CDR3 protein: CASSHTPLLAGEQFF
V gene: TRBV7-9; D gene: -; clone size: -; J gene: TRBJ2-1; CDR3 DNA: TGTGCCAGCATCTTGGACGGCAGCTCCTACAATGAGCAGTTCTTC; CDR3 protein: CASILDGSSYNEQFF
V gene: TRBV6-2/TRBV6-3; D gene: TRBD1; clone size: -; J gene: TRBJ1-5; CDR3 DNA: TGTGCCAGCAGTTACTCTGGGACAGGCGTTCCGCCCCAGCATTTT; CDR3 protein: CASSYSGTGVPPQHF
V gene: TRBV30; D gene: TRBD1; clone size: -; J gene: TRBJ1-2; CDR3 DNA: TGTGCCTTAACAACAGGGGATAGCTATGGCTACACCTTC; CDR3 protein: CALTTGDSYGYTF
V gene: TRBV4-1; D gene: -; clone size: few; J gene: TRBJ2-2; CDR3 DNA: TGCGCCAGCAGCCAAGTTGGCCAGCTCGCCGGGGAGCTGTTTTTT; CDR3 protein: CASSQVGQLAGELFF
V gene: TRBV9; D gene: -; clone size: many; J gene: TRBJ2-3; CDR3 DNA: TGTGCCAGCACACGGCGGGACACAGATACGCAGTATTTT; CDR3 protein: CASTRRDTDTQYF
V gene: TRBV7-9; D gene: -; clone size: many; J gene: TRBJ1-1; CDR3 DNA: TGTGCCAGCAGCGAACATGTCGCCGCTAACACTGAAGCTTTCTTT; CDR3 protein: CASSEHVAANTEAFF
V gene: TRBV12-5; D gene: -; clone size: -; J gene: TRBJ2-7; CDR3 DNA: TGTGCTAGTGGTTTGGTATTTGCCTCGGCGAGCGAGCAGTACTTC; CDR3 protein: CASGLVFASASEQYF
V gene: TRBV14; D gene: -; clone size: many; J gene: TRBJ1-1; CDR3 DNA: TGTGCCAGCAGCCTATTCGACGGGGTAGGAACTGAAGCTTTCTTT; CDR3 protein: CASSLFDGVGTEAFF
V gene: TRBV27; D gene: -; clone size: -; J gene: TRBJ1-1; CDR3 DNA: TGTGCCAGCAGCCAGCGCGCCGGGCGGCCTTTCTTT; CDR3 protein: CASSQRAGRPFF
V gene: TRBV7-9; D gene: -; clone size: many; J gene: TRBJ1-1; CDR3 DNA: TGTGCCAGCAGCCCGGGGACAATCGAAGCTTTCTTT; CDR3 protein: CASSPGTIEAFF
V gene: TRBV27; D gene: -; clone size: -; J gene: TRBJ2-7; CDR3 DNA: TGTGCCAGCAGTCTTAAGGGTTCTTGGCCCTCCTACGAGCAGTACTTC; CDR3 protein: CASSLKGSWPSYEQYF
V gene: TRBV30; D gene: -; clone size: few; J gene: TRBJ1-4; CDR3 DNA: TGTGCCTGGACGGCTGAAGGAAATGAAAAACTGTTTTTT; CDR3 protein: CAWTAEGNEKLFF
V gene: TRBV7-2; D gene: TRBD1; clone size: many; J gene: TRBJ2-3; CDR3 DNA: TGTGCCAGCAGTCATCCGGGACAGGGTTACTCGGATACGCAGTATTTT; CDR3 protein: CASSHPGQGYSDTQYF
V gene: TRBV5-6; D gene: -; clone size: -; J gene: TRBJ2-5; CDR3 DNA: TGTGCCAGCAGCCCGGCCGGGGACCAAGAGACCCAGTACTTC; CDR3 protein: CASSPAGDQETQYF
V gene: TRBV6-6; D gene: -; clone size: many; J gene: TRBJ1-5; CDR3 DNA: TGTGCCAGCAGTGATAGGGACGGGCCCAATCAGCCCCAGCATTTT; CDR3 protein: CASSDRDGPNQPQHF
V gene: TRBV5-6; D gene: TRBD2; clone size: -; J gene: TRBJ2-2; CDR3 DNA: TGTGCCAGCAGCCATCTAGCGGGAGTTGTCACCGGGGAGCTGTTTTTT; CDR3 protein: CASSHLAGVVTGELFF
V gene: TRBV24-1; D gene: -; clone size: -; J gene: TRBJ1-1; CDR3 DNA: TGTGCCACCAGTGAAGCAGGGAACACTGAAGCTTTCTTT; CDR3 protein: CATSEAGNTEAFF
V gene: TRBV6-5; D gene: -; clone size: many; J gene: TRBJ1-1; CDR3 DNA: TGTGCCAGCAGTTACACGGGGGGGAACACTGAAGCTTTCTTT; CDR3 protein: CASSYTGGNTEAFF
V gene: TRBV2; D gene: -; clone size: few; J gene: TRBJ2-1; CDR3 DNA: TGTGCCAGCACCGGAAATCTAGCACGTACCGATATCCATGAGCAGTTCTTC; CDR3 protein: CASTGNLARTDIHEQFF